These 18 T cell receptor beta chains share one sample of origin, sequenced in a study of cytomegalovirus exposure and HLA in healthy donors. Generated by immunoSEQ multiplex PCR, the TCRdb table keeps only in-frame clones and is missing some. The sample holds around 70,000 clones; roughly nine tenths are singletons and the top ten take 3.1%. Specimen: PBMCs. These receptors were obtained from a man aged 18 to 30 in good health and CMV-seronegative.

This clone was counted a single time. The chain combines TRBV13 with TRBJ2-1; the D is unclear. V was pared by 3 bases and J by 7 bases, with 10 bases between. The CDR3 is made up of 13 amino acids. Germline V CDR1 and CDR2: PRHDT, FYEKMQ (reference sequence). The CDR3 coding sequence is TGTGCCAGCAGCTTCCGCGGATCGAATGAGCAGTTCTTC. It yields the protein CASSFRGSNEQFF.

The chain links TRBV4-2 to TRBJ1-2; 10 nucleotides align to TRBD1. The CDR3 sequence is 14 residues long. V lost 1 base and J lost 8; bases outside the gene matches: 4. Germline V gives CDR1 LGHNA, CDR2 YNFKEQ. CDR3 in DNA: TGTGCCAGCAGCCAAGCGGGACAGGGGACCGGCTACACCTTC. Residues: CASSQAGQGTGYTF.

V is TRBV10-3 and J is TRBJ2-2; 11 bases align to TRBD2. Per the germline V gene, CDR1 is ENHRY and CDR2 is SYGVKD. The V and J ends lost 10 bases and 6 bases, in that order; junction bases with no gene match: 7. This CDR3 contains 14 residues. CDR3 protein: CASTSGRGSGELFF. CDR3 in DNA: TGTGCCAGCACTAGCGGGAGAGGGTCCGGGGAGCTGTTTTTT.

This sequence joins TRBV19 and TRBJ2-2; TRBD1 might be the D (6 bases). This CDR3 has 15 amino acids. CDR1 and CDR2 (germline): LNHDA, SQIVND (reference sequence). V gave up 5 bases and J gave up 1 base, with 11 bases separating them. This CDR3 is CASSGVDRNTGELFF. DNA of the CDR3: TGTGCCAGTAGTGGGGTGGACAGGAACACCGGGGAGCTGTTTTTT.

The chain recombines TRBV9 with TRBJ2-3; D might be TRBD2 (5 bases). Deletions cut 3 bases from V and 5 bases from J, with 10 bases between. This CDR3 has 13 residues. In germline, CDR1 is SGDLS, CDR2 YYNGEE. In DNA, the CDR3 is TGTGCCAGCAGCGAACACCGGGGAGATACGCAGTATTTT. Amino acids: CASSEHRGDTQYF.

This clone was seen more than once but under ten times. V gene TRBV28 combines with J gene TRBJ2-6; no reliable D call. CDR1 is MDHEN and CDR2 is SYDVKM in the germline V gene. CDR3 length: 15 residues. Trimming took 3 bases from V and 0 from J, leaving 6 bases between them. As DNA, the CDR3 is TGTGCCAGCAGTTTGGCTGGCTCTGGGGCCAACGTCCTGACTTTC. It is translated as CASSLAGSGANVLTF.

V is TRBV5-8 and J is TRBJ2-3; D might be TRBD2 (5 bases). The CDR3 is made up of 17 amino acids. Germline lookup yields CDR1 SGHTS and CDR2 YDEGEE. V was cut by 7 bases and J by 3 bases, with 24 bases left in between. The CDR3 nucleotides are TGTGCCAGCCGCCCCCACCCAGGCCGACCGGGGACAGATACGCAGTATTTT. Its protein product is CASRPHPGRPGTDTQYF.

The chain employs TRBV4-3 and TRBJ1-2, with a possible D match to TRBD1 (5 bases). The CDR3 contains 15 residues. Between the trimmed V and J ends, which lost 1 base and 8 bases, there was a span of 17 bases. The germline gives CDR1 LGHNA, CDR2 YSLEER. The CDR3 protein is CASSQGSGGNWGYTF. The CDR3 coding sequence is TGCGCCAGCAGCCAAGGATCTGGGGGGAATTGGGGCTACACCTTC.

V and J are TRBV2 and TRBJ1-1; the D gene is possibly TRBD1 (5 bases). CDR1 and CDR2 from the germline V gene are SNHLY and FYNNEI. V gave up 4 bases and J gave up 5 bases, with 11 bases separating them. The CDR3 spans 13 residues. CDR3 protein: CASSGFGGTEAFF. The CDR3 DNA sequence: TGTGCCAGCAGTGGGTTCGGGGGTACTGAAGCTTTCTTT.

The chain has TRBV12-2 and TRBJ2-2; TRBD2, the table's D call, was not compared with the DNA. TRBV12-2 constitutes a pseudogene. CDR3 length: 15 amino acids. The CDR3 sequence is CASRLARLIPGELFF. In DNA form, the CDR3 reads TGTGCAAGTCGCTTAGCGCGGTTAATTCCCGGGGAGCTGTTTTTT.

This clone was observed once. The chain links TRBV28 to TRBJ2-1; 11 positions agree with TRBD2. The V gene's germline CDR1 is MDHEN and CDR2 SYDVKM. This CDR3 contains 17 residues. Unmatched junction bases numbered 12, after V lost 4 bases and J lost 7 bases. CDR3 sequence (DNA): TGTGCCAGCAGTTCCCCAGGACTAGCGGGCTTTCCGAATGAGCAGTTCTTC. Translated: CASSSPGLAGFPNEQFF.

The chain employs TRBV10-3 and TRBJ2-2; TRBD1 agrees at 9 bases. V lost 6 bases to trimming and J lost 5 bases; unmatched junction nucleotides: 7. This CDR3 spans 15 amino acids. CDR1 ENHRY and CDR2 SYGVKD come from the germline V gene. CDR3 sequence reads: CAIRRTGAGTGELFF. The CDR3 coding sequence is TGTGCCATCAGAAGGACAGGGGCGGGTACCGGGGAGCTGTTTTTT.

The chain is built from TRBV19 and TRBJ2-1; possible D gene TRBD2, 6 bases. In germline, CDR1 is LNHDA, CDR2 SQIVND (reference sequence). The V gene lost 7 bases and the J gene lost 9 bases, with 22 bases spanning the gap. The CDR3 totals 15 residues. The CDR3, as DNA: TGTGCCAGTATTTCAACGGGAGCTCGTAGAAGTGAGCAGTTCTTC. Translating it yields CASISTGARRSEQFF.

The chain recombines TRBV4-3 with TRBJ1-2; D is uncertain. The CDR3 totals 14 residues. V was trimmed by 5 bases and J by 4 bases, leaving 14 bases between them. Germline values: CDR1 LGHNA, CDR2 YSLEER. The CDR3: CASSIVLGSYGYTF. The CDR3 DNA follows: TGCGCCAGCAGCATCGTACTCGGGTCCTATGGCTACACCTTC.

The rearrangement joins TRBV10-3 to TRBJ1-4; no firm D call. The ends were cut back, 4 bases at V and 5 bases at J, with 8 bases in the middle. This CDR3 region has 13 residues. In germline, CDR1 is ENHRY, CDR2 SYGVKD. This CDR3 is CAISVTGNEKLFF. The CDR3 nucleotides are TGTGCCATCAGTGTTACGGGGAATGAAAAACTGTTTTTT.

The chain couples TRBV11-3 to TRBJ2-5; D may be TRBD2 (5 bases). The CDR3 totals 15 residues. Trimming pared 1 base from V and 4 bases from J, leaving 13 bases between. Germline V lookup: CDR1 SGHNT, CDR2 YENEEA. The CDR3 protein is CASSLGVRAGETQYF. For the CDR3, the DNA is TGTGCCAGCAGCTTAGGAGTCCGCGCGGGAGAGACCCAGTACTTC.

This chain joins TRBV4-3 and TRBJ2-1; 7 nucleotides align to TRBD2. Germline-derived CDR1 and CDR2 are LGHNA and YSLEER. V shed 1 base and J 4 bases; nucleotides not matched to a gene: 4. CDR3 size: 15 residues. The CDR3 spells CASSQARGEYNEQFF. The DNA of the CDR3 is TGCGCCAGCAGCCAAGCCCGGGGGGAGTACAATGAGCAGTTCTTC.

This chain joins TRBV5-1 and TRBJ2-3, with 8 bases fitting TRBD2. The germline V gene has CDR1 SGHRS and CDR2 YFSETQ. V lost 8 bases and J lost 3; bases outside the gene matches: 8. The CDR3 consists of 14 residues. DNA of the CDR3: TGCGCCAGTCGTACGGGGGGGCAGACAGATACGCAGTATTTT. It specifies CASRTGGQTDTQYF.